These 18 T cell receptor beta chains were all obtained from the same sample, sequenced in a study of T cells and copy number aberrations in small-cell lung cancer. The repertoire was sequenced with immunoSEQ multiplex PCR; TCRdb's copy has only in-frame clones and lacks some. The table lists about 2,400 clones, roughly 82% of them singletons. Sequences were obtained from normal tissue next to the tumor. These receptors all stem from a woman in her 50s with small cell lung cancer.

V is TRBV28 and J is TRBJ2-1; D not resolved. This CDR3 has 17 amino acids. CDR1 is MDHEN, CDR2 SYDVKM, per germline. V gave up 8 bases and J gave up 1 base, with 21 bases separating them. As DNA, the CDR3 is TGTGCCAGCTTCGGATACCGGATTGTTGGATCCTACAATGAGCAGTTCTTC. This sequence encodes CASFGYRIVGSYNEQFF.

This clone was detected once. V is TRBV7-9 and J is TRBJ2-7, with D possibly called TRBD1 or TRBD2 (5 bases each). CDR1 and CDR2 from the germline V gene are SEHNR and FQNEAQ (reference sequence). Trimming pared 10 bases from V and 2 bases from J, leaving 21 bases between. This CDR3 contains 15 residues. As DNA, the CDR3 is TGTGCCACCGACCCACAACGAGGGGCCACCTACGAGCAGTACTTC. Translated: CATDPQRGATYEQYF.

V is TRBV6-5 and J is TRBJ1-1; 11 bases agree with TRBD1. The junction had 12 bases not matched to a gene; V was cut back by 7 bases and J by 8 bases. Germline CDR1 is MNHEY and CDR2 is SVGAGI. This CDR3 region has 15 residues. DNA for the CDR3: TGTGCCAGCACCCCCGGACAGGGGGCAAATTCCGAAGCTTTCTTT. It specifies CASTPGQGANSEAFF.

Points on this clone: Other nucleotide sequences from this sample produce the same CDR3. The CDR3 nucleotides read TGTGCCAGCAGCCCCATTATGAACACTGAAGCTTTCTTT. Translated, it gives CASSPIMNTEAFF. The V and J genes are TRBV14 and TRBJ1-1; D remains ambiguous. V was shortened by 4 bases and J by 0 bases, with 6 bases between the two germline ends. There are 13 residues in the CDR3. Germline V gene sequence: CDR1 SGHDN, CDR2 FVKESK. Full variable domain (missing parts from reference TRBV14 and TRBJ1-1): EAGVTQFPSHSVIEKGQTVTLRCDPISGHDNLYWYRRVMGKEIKFLLHFVKESKQDESGMPNNRFLAERTGGTYSTLKVQPAELEDSGVYFCASSPIMNTEAFFGQGTRLTVV.

The rearrangement links TRBV10-3 to TRBJ1-3, with no clear D. The CDR3 is 14 amino acids. Trimming cost V 3 bases and J 1 base, with 7 bases left between them. Germline V gene lookup returns CDR1 ENHRY and CDR2 SYGVKD. DNA of the CDR3: TGTGCCATCAGTGATGAGACGTCTGGAAACACCATATATTTT. It yields the protein CAISDETSGNTIYF.

A word on this clone: Other nucleotide sequences from this sample produce the same CDR3. V gene TRBV7-3 combines with J gene TRBJ2-7; 10 positions agree with TRBD1. V dropped 5 bases and J dropped 2; count of bases not matched to a gene: 3. This CDR3 is built from 14 residues. Germline V gene sequence: CDR1 SGHTA, CDR2 FQGTGA. The CDR3 region has the DNA TGTGCCAGCAGCCCGGGACAGGGGACCTACGAGCAGTACTTC. It codes for CASSPGQGTYEQYF.

This sequence joins TRBV29-1 and TRBJ1-2; TRBD1 is a possible D gene (5 bases). The CDR3 runs to 14 residues. Germline CDR1 SQVTM, CDR2 ANQGSEA. The ends were cut back, 1 base at V and 3 bases at J, with 12 bases in the middle. CDR3 in DNA: TGCAGCGTTGAAGGCCGGGACGCAGACTATGGCTACACCTTC. This sequence encodes CSVEGRDADYGYTF.

The J gene is TRBJ1-1, the V gene TRBV9; D is unclear. Per germline, CDR1 SGDLS and CDR2 YYNGEE. V dropped 1 base and J dropped 1 base, with 5 bases sitting between them. The CDR3 has 13 amino acids. The CDR3, as DNA: TGTGCCAGCAGCGTATCTGGGAACACTGAAGCTTTCTTT. It encodes CASSVSGNTEAFF.

The chain couples TRBV6-1 to TRBJ2-7, with D possibly TRBD1 on 5 matching bases. Germline values: CDR1 MNHNS, CDR2 SASEGT. V dropped 5 bases and J dropped 3 bases, with 17 bases sitting between them. The CDR3 is 15 amino acids. Written as DNA, the CDR3 is TGTGCCAGCAGTCCCGGTGAAGGGGCCTACTACGAGCAGTACTTC. Protein sequence: CASSPGEGAYYEQYF.

For the CDR3, the DNA is TGTGCCTGGAGTGTATATTCCCGGGAAACTTTCTTT. Its protein is CAWSVYSRETFF. The V call is TRBV30, the J call TRBJ1-1, with D hard to call. Trimming took off 0 bases at V and 12 bases at J, with 14 bases between the two ends. The CDR3 extends over 12 amino acids. Germline V gene lookup returns CDR1 GTSNPN and CDR2 SVGIG (reference sequence).

This clone was seen only a few times. The V gene is TRBV7-8, the J gene TRBJ2-7; D is uncertain. Trimming removed 3 bases at V and 2 bases at J, with 5 bases between. Looked up from germline, CDR1 is SGHVS and CDR2 is FQNEAQ. CDR3 size: 12 residues. The CDR3 DNA sequence: TGTGCCAGCAGCTTCACTACCTACGAGCAGTACTTC. As protein: CASSFTTYEQYF. Based on the CDR3 plus reference TRBV7-8 and TRBJ2-7, the full variable domain is GAGVSQSPRYKVAKRGQDVALRCDPISGHVSLFWYQQALGQGPEFLTYFQNEAQLDKSGLPSDRFFAERPEGSVSTLKIQRTQQEDSAVYLCASSFTTYEQYFGPGTRLTVT.

As for this clone: The junction departs from the called germline gene at one end, perhaps through a read error. The chain employs TRBV5-1 and TRBJ2-5; 9 bases agree with TRBD1. This CDR3 has 14 amino acids. CDR1 SGHRS and CDR2 YFSETQ come from the germline V gene. CDR3 protein: CASTLTGGEETQYF. In DNA form, the CDR3 reads TGCGCCAGCACCTTGACAGGGGGTGAGGAGACCCAGTACTTC.

There are a few counts of this clone. The chain links TRBV30 to TRBJ2-3, with a tentative D call TRBD2 (6 bases). V dropped 2 bases and J dropped 1 base, with 10 bases sitting between them. This CDR3 region has 14 residues. Germline values: CDR1 GTSNPN, CDR2 SVGIG (reference sequence). CDR3 sequence reads: CAWSRRGRTDTQYF. The CDR3 DNA is TGTGCCTGGAGTAGGCGGGGCCGCACAGATACGCAGTATTTT.

The V gene is TRBV20-1, the J gene TRBJ1-1; no definite D call. Germline V lookup: CDR1 DFQATT, CDR2 SNEGSKA (reference sequence). The CDR3 covers 10 residues. V gave up 5 bases and J gave up 8 bases, with 9 bases separating them. The CDR3 DNA is TGCAGTGCTCAGGACGGCGAAGCTTTCTTT. Amino acids: CSAQDGEAFF.

V gene TRBV7-2 combines with J gene TRBJ1-6; D uncertain. This CDR3 has 13 residues. Per germline, CDR1 SGHTA and CDR2 FQGNSA. V was cut by 1 base and J by 11 bases, with 9 bases left in between. The DNA of the CDR3 is TGTGCCAGCAGCTTAGACGCCGGGACACCCCTCCACTTT. This encodes CASSLDAGTPLHF.

On this clone itself: Its ends do not fully match the called genes, so a read error is possible. The identical CDR3 is also encoded by other nucleotide sequences in the sample. DNA of the CDR3: TGTGCCAGCAGCCAAGATACGAGGGAAAAATTGTTTTTT. It codes for CASSQDTREKLFF. The chain links TRBV14 to TRBJ1-4; the D is unclear. Germline lookup yields CDR1 SGHDN and CDR2 FVKESK. The CDR3 is made up of 13 amino acids.

The CDR3, as DNA: TGTGCCAGCAGCTTATATGAGAACACTGAAGCTTTCTTT. Protein sequence: CASSLYENTEAFF. The chain recombines TRBV7-2 with TRBJ1-1, with D unclear. Germline CDR1 reads SGHTA; CDR2 reads FQGNSA. Trimming pared 2 bases from V and 1 base from J, leaving 5 bases between. This CDR3 contains 13 residues.

The chain joins TRBV15 to TRBJ2-5; possibly TRBD1 or TRBD2 for D (6 bases each). With 1 base removed from V and 5 bases from J, the gap between germline ends came to 11 bases. The CDR3 is 14 amino acids. Germline CDR1 and CDR2: LNHNV and YYDKDF (reference sequence). CDR3: CATSRVGGLETQYF. CDR3 bases: TGTGCCACCAGCAGAGTTGGGGGGCTGGAGACCCAGTACTTC. Full variable domain (rest looked up from reference TRBV15 and TRBJ2-5): DAMVIQNPRYQVTQFGKPVTLSCSQTLNHNVMYWYQQKSSQAPKLLFHYYDKDFNNEADTPDNFQSRRPNTSFCFLDIRSPGLGDTAMYLCATSRVGGLETQYFGPGTRLLVL.